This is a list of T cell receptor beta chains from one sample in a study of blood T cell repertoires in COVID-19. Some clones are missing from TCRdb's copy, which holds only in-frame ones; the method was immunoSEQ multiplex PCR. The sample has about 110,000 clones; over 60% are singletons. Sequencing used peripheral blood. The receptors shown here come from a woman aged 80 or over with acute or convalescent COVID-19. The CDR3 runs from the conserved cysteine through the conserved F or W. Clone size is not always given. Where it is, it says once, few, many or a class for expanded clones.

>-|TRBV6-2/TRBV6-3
CASCRGGTYEQYF
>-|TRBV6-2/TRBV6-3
CASSYPPSGEGGEKLFF
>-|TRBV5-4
CASSPQGTGELFF
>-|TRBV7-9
CASSFPPQGIGETQYF
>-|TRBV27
CASSTQTGAFTDTQYF
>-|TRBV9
CASSVTSGQSETQYF
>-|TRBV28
CASIDRDRTNTGELFF
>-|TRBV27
CASSLYGGEAVLYQETQYF
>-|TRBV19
CASSTRTGAAVGYGYTF
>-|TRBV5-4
CASSLRAPANYGYTF
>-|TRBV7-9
CACSPAGFSYEQYF
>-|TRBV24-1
CATSDLPGSTGELFF
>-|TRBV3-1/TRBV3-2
CASSQVLFAGETQYF
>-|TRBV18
CASSAQGRVSTEAFF
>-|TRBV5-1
CASSLGRVDNEQFF
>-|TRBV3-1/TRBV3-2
CASSLQINYGYTF
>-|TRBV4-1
CASSQVRGIGDSRTGELFF
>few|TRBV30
CAWIPWRQGVREAFF
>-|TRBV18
CASSRGQGAYEQYF
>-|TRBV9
CASSVDRAIGDGYTF
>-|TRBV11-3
CASSLDAYYNEQFF
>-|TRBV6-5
CASSYSWGDVSPLHF
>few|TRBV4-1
CASSQGDRGLEWAGELFF
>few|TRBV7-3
CASSLLPSSYEQYF
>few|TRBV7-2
CASSSGPGTGNEAFF
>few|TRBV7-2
CASSLGQGRDISYNSPLHF
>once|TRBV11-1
CASSFGSGRRYNEQFF
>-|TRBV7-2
CASSISSNIQYF
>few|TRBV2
CASSEAVTVTNEKLFF
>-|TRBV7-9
CASSWGGNTDTQYF
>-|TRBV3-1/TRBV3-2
CASSQEKRTEAFF
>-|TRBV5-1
CASSLAGGENYGYTF
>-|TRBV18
CASSPRTSGDSDNEQFF
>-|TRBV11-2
CASSFRTSGTDTQYF
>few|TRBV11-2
CASSASGRGEQYF
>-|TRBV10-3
CAISDQGHGNQPQHF
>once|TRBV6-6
CATTTGPYNEQFF
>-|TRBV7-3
CASSSTGSTDTQYF
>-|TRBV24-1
CATSARGLAGGRETQYF
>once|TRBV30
CAGTSGRLDEQFF
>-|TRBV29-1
CSVREGASLEQYF
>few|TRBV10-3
CAITESGRANEQFF
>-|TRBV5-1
CASSLGQGMGGYTF
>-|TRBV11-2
CASSPGQGRGWIGGYTF
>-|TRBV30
CAWRLENNSPLHF
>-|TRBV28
CASSLGQGAVYNEQFF
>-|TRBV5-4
CASSPTSGRETQYF